This T cell receptor beta chain was sequenced during a study of CD8 T cells in Susac syndrome. Random hexamers were used to reverse transcribe about 0.45 to 1 ug of RNA. An immunoSEQ multiplex PCR generated amplified TCR beta CDR3 products spanning 54 Vbeta and 13 Jbeta. MiXCR was run by TCRdb on the immunoSEQ multiplex PCR reads, yielding one entry per CDR3 protein. The sample has 40,000 to 60,000 distinct CDR3 sequences, roughly 93% seen once. This CDR3 region has 14 residues. Looked up from germline, CDR1 is SNHLY and CDR2 is FYNNEI. Trimming pared 5 bases from V and 1 base from J, leaving 11 bases between.

The specimen was CD8+ T cells from PBMCs. The chain combines TRBV2 with TRBJ1-1; D call uncertain. The TCR sequence derives from a human donor with multiple sclerosis. The CDR3 here is CASSRSQENTEAFF. The CDR3 DNA follows: TGTGCCAGCAGTCGTTCTCAGGAGAACACTGAAGCTTTCTTT.